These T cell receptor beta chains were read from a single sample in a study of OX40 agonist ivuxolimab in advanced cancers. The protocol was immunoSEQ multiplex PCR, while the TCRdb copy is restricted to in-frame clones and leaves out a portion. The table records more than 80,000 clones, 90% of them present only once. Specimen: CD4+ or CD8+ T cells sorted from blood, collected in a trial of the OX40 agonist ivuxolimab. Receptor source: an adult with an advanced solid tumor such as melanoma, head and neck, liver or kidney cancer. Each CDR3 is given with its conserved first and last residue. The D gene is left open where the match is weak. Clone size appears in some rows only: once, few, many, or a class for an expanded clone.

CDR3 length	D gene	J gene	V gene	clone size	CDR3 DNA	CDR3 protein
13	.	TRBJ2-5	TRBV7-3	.	TGTGCCAGCAGCTCGACCCTTAGGGAGACCCAGTACTTC	CASSSTLRETQYF
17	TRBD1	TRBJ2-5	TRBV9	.	TGTGCCAGCAGCACAGTAGGGCAGGGGGCGCTTGGGGAGACCCAGTACTTC	CASSTVGQGALGETQYF
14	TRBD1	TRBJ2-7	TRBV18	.	TGTGCCAGCTCTCCGGACAGGGGGGCCTACGAGCAGTACTTC	CASSPDRGAYEQYF
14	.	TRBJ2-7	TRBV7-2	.	TGTGCCAGCAGCTCCCTCCCACAGGCGTACGAGCAGTACTTC	CASSSLPQAYEQYF
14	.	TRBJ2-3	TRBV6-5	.	TGTGCCAGCAGTTACTCTGGGATGCCCGATACGCAGTATTTT	CASSYSGMPDTQYF
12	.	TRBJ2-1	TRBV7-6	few	TGTGCCACCGAGGGGACGGTGAATGAGCAGTTCTTC	CATEGTVNEQFF
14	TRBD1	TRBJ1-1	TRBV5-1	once	TGCGCCAGCAGCCCGACAGGGGGCGATACGAGGGCTTTCTTT	CASSPTGGDTRAFF
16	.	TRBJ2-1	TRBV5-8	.	TGTGCCAGCAGCTTACAGGGGACTCTCTCCTACAATGAGCAGTTCTTC	CASSLQGTLSYNEQFF
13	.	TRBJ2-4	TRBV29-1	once	TGCAGCGTTGTGACACACCTGGATGGCATTCAGTACTTC	CSVVTHLDGIQYF
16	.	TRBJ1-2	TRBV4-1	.	TGCGCCAGCAGCCAAAATCAGGGGCCTCCTAACTATGGCTACACCTTC	CASSQNQGPPNYGYTF
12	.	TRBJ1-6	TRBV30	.	TGTGCCTGGAGTGCCCCACGCTCACCCCTCCACTTT	CAWSAPRSPLHF
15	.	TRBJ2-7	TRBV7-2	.	TGTGCCAGCAGCTTAGGGCTAGCGAACTCCTACGAGCAGTACTTC	CASSLGLANSYEQYF
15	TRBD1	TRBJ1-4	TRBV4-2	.	TGTGCCAGCAGCCAGAAGAGGGACAGGGGAAGTGAACTGTTTTTT	CASSQKRDRGSELFF
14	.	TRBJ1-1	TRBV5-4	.	TGTGCCAGCAGCTTGACAGGAGCCCTTTCTGAAGCTTTCTTT	CASSLTGALSEAFF
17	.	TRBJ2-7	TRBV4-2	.	TGTGCCAGCAGCCAACTAGGGACACTTGGACTTACCTACGAGCAGTACTTC	CASSQLGTLGLTYEQYF
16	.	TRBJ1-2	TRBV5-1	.	TGCGCCAGCAGCTCGGGGCCAGGGGACCCCCCTTATGGCTACACCTTC	CASSSGPGDPPYGYTF
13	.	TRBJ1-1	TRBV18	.	TGTGCCAGCTCAACGACCGAAAACACTGAAGCTTTCTTT	CASSTTENTEAFF